The entry below describes one T cell receptor (beta chain). The junction differs from germline at one of its ends, possibly a read error. The sample carries other DNA sequences with the same CDR3. Method: immunoSEQ multiplex PCR; TCRdb's copy keeps in-frame clones and lacks some. This sample has hundreds of thousands of clones, with roughly 87% found just once. The record originates from a study of blood T cell repertoires in COVID-19. The CDR3 contains 16 residues. Germline lookup yields CDR1 MDHEN and CDR2 SYDVKM. This receptor was obtained from a woman between 40 and 55 years old who had recovered from COVID-19. The chain combines TRBV28 with TRBJ2-2, with 7 bases fitting TRBD2. The sequenced material came from PBMCs or T cells enriched from blood (not recorded which). The CDR3 spells CASSPGRGGLTGELFF. In DNA, the CDR3 is TGTGCCAGCAGCCCAGGGAGGGGAGGGCTTACCGGGGAACTGTTTTTT.